This TCR beta chain was obtained from a study of shared clonotypes between healthy human individuals. Naive CD8 cells lacked CD45RO, underwent positive selection for CCR7 and left out terminally differentiated effector memory CD45RA+ cells. Sequencing used immunoSEQ multiplex PCR; TCRdb keeps in-frame clones, though not all of them. The sample shows 600,000 or so clones, 90% to 95% of them seen only once. The sequenced sample consisted of naive CD8+ T cells sorted from blood. This receptor was obtained from a woman in her thirties in good health.

The CDR3 loop reads CATSRDRWGRTQHF. CDR3 sequence (DNA): TGTGCCACCAGCAGAGATCGGTGGGGTCGAACCCAGCATTTT. V gene TRBV15 combines with J gene TRBJ1-5; no firm D call. Per germline, CDR1 LNHNV and CDR2 YYDKDF (reference sequence). V was clipped by 0 bases and J by 11 bases, with 14 bases between them. This CDR3 has 14 amino acids.